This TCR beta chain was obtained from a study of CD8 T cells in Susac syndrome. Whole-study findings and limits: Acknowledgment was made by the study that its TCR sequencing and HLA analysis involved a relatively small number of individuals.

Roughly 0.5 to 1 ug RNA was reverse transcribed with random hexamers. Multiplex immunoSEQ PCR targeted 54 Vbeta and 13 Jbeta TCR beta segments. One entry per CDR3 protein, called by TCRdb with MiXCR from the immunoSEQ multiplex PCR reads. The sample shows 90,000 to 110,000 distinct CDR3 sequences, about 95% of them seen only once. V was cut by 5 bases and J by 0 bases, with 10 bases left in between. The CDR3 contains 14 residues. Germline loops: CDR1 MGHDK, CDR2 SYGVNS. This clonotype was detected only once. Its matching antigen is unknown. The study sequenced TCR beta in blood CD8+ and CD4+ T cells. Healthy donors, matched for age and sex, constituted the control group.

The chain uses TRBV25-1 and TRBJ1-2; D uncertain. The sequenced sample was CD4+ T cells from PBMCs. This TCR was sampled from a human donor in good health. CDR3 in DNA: TGTGCCAGCAGTCGCGGAATCTCTAACTATGGCTACACCTTC. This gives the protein CASSRGISNYGYTF.